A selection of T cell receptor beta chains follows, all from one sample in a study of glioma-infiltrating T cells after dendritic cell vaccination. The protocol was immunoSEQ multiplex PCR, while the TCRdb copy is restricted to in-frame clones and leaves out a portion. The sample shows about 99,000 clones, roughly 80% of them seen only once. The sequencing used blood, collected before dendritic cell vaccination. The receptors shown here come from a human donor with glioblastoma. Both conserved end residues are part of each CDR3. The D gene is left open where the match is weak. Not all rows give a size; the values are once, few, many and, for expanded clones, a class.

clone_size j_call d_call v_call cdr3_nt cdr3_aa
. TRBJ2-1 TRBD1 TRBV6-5 TGTGCCAGCAGTTCCTTTCGGACAGGGGGAAATGAGCAGTTCTTC CASSSFRTGGNEQFF
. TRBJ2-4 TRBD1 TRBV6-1 TGTGCCAGCAGTCTACTTAGACAGGGTGGATACATTCAGTACTTC CASSLLRQGGYIQYF
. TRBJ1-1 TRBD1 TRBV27 TGTGCCAGCAGTGCAACAGGGGGCAGGGTGAACACTGAAGCTTTCTTT CASSATGGRVNTEAFF
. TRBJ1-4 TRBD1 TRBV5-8 TGTGCCAGCAGCCATGGGACAGGGAATGAAAAACTGTTTTTT CASSHGTGNEKLFF
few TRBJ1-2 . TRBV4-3 TGCGCCAGCAGCCGCTCTACGGGCTATGGCTACACCTTC CASSRSTGYGYTF
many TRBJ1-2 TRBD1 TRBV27 TGTGCCAGCAGTTTTACGTTAGGAACAGGGGAGAATGATGGCTACACCTTC CASSFTLGTGENDGYTF
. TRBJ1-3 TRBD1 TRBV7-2 TGTGCCAGCAGCTCTACAGGGGGCTACTCTGGAAACACCATATATTTT CASSSTGGYSGNTIYF
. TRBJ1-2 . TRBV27 TGTGCCAGCAGTAGAGGGTCCGGCTCTTGGGGCTACACCTTC CASSRGSGSWGYTF
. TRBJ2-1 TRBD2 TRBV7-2 TGTGCCAGCAGCAGATCTAGCGGGGGGAACAATGAGCAGTTCTTC CASSRSSGGNNEQFF
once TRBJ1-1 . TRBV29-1 TGCAGCGTCCATGGGGGAGGGACCGCAGCTGAAGCTTTCTTT CSVHGGGTAAEAFF
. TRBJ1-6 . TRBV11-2 TGTGCCAGCAGCTTAGCAGGGCGTAATTCACCCCTCCACTTT CASSLAGRNSPLHF
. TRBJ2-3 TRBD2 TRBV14 TGTGCCAGCAGCCAAGCGGGGGGGCTTGCAGATACGCAGTATTTT CASSQAGGLADTQYF
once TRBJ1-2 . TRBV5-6 TGTGCCAGCAGCTTAGGAACAGGGACCTATGGCTACACCTTC CASSLGTGTYGYTF
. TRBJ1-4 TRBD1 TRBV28 TGTGCCAGCAGTTACCCCCGCCGACAGGGTTATCACCCACAGAAGAATGAAAAACTGTTTTTT CASSYPRRQGYHPQKNEKLFF
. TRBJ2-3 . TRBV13 TGTGCCAGCAGCTTAGGCGCGGGGGCGGGGACAGATACGCAGTATTTT CASSLGAGAGTDTQYF
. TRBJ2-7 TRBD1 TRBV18 TGTGCCAGCTCCGCCAATGGGGACAGCTACGAGCAGTACTTC CASSANGDSYEQYF
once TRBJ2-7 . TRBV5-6 TGTGCCAGCAGCGGGACACTATCAGGCGAGCAGTACTTC CASSGTLSGEQYF
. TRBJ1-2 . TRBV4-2 TGTGCCAGCAGCCAAAGGGTGGCCTTGGGGCTAAGGGGCTACACCTTC CASSQRVALGLRGYTF
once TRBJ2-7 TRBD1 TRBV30 TGTGCCTGGACGCCCCCGGACAGGGTCTCCTACGAGCAGTACTTC CAWTPPDRVSYEQYF
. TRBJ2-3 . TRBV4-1 TGCGCCAGCAGCCAAGATGACTTGGATACGCAGTATTTT CASSQDDLDTQYF
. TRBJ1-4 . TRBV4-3 TGCGCCAGCAGCCCTTCACACAGAACCTTTAATGAAAAACTGTTTTTT CASSPSHRTFNEKLFF
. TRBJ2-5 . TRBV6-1 TGTGCCAGCAGTGAACAGGGGTGGGAGACCCAGTACTTC CASSEQGWETQYF
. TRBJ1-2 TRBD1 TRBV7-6 TGTGCCAGCAGCTTCACCCCGACAGGGCCCAATGGCTACACCTTC CASSFTPTGPNGYTF
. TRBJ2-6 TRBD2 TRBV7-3 TGTGCCAGCAGCTTAGCGGGGGGGACTGGGGCCAACGTCCTGACTTTC CASSLAGGTGANVLTF
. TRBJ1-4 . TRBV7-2 TGTGCCAGCAGCTCTGGGTGGCAGGGTAACGAAAAACTGTTTTTT CASSSGWQGNEKLFF
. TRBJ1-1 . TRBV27 TGTGCCAGCAGTTTCAGCAGGGTCCTTTTCTTT CASSFSRVLFF
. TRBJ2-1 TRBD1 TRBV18 TGTGCCAGCTCACCACTAACAGGGGGAAACTCCTACAATGAGCAGTTCTTC CASSPLTGGNSYNEQFF
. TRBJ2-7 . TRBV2 TGTGCCAGCAGGAGCCGGGACAACTCCTACGAGCAGTACTTC CASRSRDNSYEQYF
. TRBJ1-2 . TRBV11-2 TGTGCCAGCAGCGTTCGGACGGGGAACTATGGCTACACCTTC CASSVRTGNYGYTF
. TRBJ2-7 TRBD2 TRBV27 TGTGCCAGCAGTTTGGCCCCGACTAGCGCTTACGAGCAGTACTTC CASSLAPTSAYEQYF
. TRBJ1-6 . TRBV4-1 TGCGCCAGCAGCCAACAACCAGGGGACCCAACCTCACCCCTCCACTTT CASSQQPGDPTSPLHF
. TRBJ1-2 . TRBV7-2 TGTGCCAGCAGCTTAGAAAAAGGACAGCCTCTTTGGGGCTACACCTTC CASSLEKGQPLWGYTF
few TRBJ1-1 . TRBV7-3 TGTGCCAGCAGCTTAAATCCTCTCACTGAAGCTTTCTTT CASSLNPLTEAFF
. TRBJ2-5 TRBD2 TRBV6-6 TGTGCCAGCAGTTACCGTAGACTAGCGGGGGAGACCCAGTACTTC CASSYRRLAGETQYF
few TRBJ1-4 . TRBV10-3 TGTGCCATCAGTGAGTCGGGAGAAAATGAAAAACTGTTTTTT CAISESGENEKLFF
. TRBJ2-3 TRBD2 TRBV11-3 TGTGCCAGCAGCACCCGCGAGTCTAGCGGATACACAGATACGCAGTATTTT CASSTRESSGYTDTQYF
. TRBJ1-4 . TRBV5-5 TGTGCCAGCAGCTTTCGCGGGGGACCCAATGAAAAACTGTTTTTT CASSFRGGPNEKLFF